This TCR beta chain appears in the sequencing data of a study of cytomegalovirus exposure and HLA in healthy donors. Primers included in the PCR were 60 Vbeta and 13 Jbeta primers. TCRdb keeps only in-frame clones here, not all; method: immunoSEQ multiplex PCR. The table shows roughly 180,000 clones, with roughly 74% occurring only once. V was clipped by 5 bases and J by 2 bases; unmatched bases: 4. Germline-derived CDR1 and CDR2 are MNHEY and SVGAGI. The CDR3 totals 14 residues. The receptor's source is a woman in her thirties or forties in good health and CMV-seropositive. Material: PBMCs. The chain is built from TRBV6-5 and TRBJ2-5; 8 bases agree with TRBD1. The CDR3 region is CASSGQGGQETQYF. CDR3 sequence (DNA): TGTGCCAGCAGTGGACAGGGAGGACAAGAGACCCAGTACTTC.